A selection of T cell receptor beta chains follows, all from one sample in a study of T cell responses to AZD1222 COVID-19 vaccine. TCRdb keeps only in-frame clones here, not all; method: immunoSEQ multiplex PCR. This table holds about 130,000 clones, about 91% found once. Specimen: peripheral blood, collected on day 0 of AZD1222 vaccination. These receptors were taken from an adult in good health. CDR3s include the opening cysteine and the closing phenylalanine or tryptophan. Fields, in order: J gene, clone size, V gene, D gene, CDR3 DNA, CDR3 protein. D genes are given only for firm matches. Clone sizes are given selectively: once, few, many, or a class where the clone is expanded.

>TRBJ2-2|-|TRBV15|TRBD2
TGTGCCACCAGACGACTAGCGGGAGTATCTGGAGGGGAGCTGTTTTTT
CATRRLAGVSGGELFF
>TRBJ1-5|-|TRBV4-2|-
TGTGCCAGCAGCCAAGTGGGGGGGGGCAGGGATCAGCCCCAGCATTTT
CASSQVGGGRDQPQHF
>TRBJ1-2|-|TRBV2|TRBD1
TGTGCCAGCAGTGAGACAGGGTCGGGCTATGGCTACACCTTC
CASSETGSGYGYTF
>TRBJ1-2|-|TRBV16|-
TGTGCCAGCAGCCAATCGGGGCCGGGGAACTATGGCTACACCTTC
CASSQSGPGNYGYTF
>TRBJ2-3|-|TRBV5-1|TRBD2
TGCGCCAGCAGCTTGGGGCTAGCGGGAGGAAGGAGCACAGATACGCAGTATTTT
CASSLGLAGGRSTDTQYF
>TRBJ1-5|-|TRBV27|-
TGTGCCAGCAGTTTATCTCGCGATCAGCCCCAGCATTTT
CASSLSRDQPQHF
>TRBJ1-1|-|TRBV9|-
TGTGCCAGCAGCCCCAGCGGCAGGGGTAACACTGAAGCTTTCTTT
CASSPSGRGNTEAFF
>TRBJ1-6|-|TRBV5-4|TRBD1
TGTGCCAGCGGGGGGGACAGGAGATATAATTCACCCCTCCACTTT
CASGGDRRYNSPLHF
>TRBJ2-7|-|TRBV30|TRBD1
TGTGCCTGGAGATTCGCAGGGGGCTACGAGCAGTACTTC
CAWRFAGGYEQYF
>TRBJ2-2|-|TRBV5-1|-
TGCGCCAGCAGCCCGTGGCAAGGCGGGGACACCGGGGAGCTGTTTTTT
CASSPWQGGDTGELFF
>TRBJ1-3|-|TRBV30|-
TGTGCCCACACGGGGGGCGCAAAAGGAAACACCATATATTTT
CAHTGGAKGNTIYF
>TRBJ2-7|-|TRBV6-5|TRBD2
TGTGCCAGCAGTTTCGGGGGGGTATCCTACGAGCAGTACTTC
CASSFGGVSYEQYF
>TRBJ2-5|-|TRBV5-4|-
TGTGCCAGCAGCCGGTCCTCGGAGACCCAGTACTTC
CASSRSSETQYF
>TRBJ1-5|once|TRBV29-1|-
TGCAGCGTTGAGACAGGCGTAAATCAGCCCCAGCATTTT
CSVETGVNQPQHF
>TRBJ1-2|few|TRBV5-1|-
TGCGCCAGCAGCTACCCCTTCTGGGGGGGGCGCATTGGCTACACCTTC
CASSYPFWGGRIGYTF
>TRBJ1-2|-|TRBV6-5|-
TGTGCCAGCAGTTACTACGGCTATTATGGCTACACCTTC
CASSYYGYYGYTF
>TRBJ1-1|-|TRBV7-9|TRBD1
TGTGCCAGCAGCTCGCGGGACAGGGGGCCGAACACTGAAGCTTTCTTT
CASSSRDRGPNTEAFF
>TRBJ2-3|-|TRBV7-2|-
TGTGCCAGCAGCCTATCTGCGTCAGGGGGCACAGATACGCAGTATTTT
CASSLSASGGTDTQYF
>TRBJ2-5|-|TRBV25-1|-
TGTGCCAGCAGTGAATATCACCAAGAGACCCAGTACTTC
CASSEYHQETQYF
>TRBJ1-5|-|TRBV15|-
TGTGCCACCAGACTGTCCGGGACGAATCAGCCCCAGCATTTT
CATRLSGTNQPQHF
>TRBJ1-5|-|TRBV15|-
TGTGCCACCAGCAGAGCACCTTTGGGGGCCGGGACAACCTTGGGCAATCAGCCCCAGCATTTT
CATSRAPLGAGTTLGNQPQHF
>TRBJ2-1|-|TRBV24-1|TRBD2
TGTGCCACCAGTGATCCCCTAGCGGGAGGGACATACAATGAGCAGTTCTTC
CATSDPLAGGTYNEQFF
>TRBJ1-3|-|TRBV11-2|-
TGTGCCAGCAGCTTAGGTCTCACAGGGAAGGGAAACACCATATATTTT
CASSLGLTGKGNTIYF
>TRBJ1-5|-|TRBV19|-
TGTGCCAGTACCACTAAGGGGCGGCAGCCCCAGCATTTT
CASTTKGRQPQHF
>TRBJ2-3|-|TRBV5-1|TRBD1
TGCGCCAGCAGCTTCGGACAGGGGGCCACAGATACGCAGTATTTT
CASSFGQGATDTQYF
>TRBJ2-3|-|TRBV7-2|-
TGTGCCAGCAGCTTACTCTCGGGAGCCCAGGTGGATACGCAGTATTTT
CASSLLSGAQVDTQYF
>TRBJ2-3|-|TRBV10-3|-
TGTGCCATCAGTAAAGGACGGACTTCTAGCACAGATACGCAGTATTTT
CAISKGRTSSTDTQYF
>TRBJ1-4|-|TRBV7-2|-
TGTGCCAGCAGCTTAACAGGGACTCCTAATGAAAAACTGTTTTTT
CASSLTGTPNEKLFF
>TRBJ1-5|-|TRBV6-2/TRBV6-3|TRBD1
TGTGCCAGCAGTTACGAGGACAGGGATAATCAGCCCCAGCATTTT
CASSYEDRDNQPQHF
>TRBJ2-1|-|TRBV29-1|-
TGCAGCGCCCTACCCTACCTGGGGGAGCAGTTCTTC
CSALPYLGEQFF
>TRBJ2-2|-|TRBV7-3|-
TGTGCCAGCAGCCTGTACCAGGGGACCGGGGAGCTGTTTTTT
CASSLYQGTGELFF
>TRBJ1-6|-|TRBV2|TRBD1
TGTGCCAGCAGGGGGGGGGACAGGCGGCCGTCACCCCTCCACTTT
CASRGGDRRPSPLHF